The subject of this entry is one TCR beta chain. This clonotype was recorded a few times. Its antigen target is currently unknown. One base away there is no much larger clone; base qualities are not given. The CDR3 starts with the cysteine, ends with the phenylalanine, and has 15 residues. Only CDR3 DNA is held: 45 bases, read in frame from base 1. CDR1 is given as SEHNR and CDR2 as FQNEAQ, both from the germline V gene (reference sequence). V and J are truncated by 2 bases and 6 bases respectively, leaving an intervening sequence of 11 bases. Libraries were made using PCR. TCRdb names Illumina HiSeq 2500 as the instrument used. To reduce PCR and sequencing biases, unique molecular identifiers were incorporated into the TCR beta cDNA libraries. Per 1 to 10 million input T cells, roughly 500,000 cDNA molecules were obtained, such that each molecule approximated one T cell. The patient libraries were prepared and sequenced with the same protocol used for the earlier healthy control dataset. Samples belonging to the same batch were prepared together, multiplexed and sequenced on a shared HiSeq lane. From the authors' description of their analysis: MIGEC was used to process the raw barcoded reads, and molecular identifier groups with only a single read were discarded before consensus assembly and CDR3 extraction. Clonotype tables were post-analysed with VDJtools, and diversity was normalized by down-sampling all datasets to the smallest sample size. To correct batch-related cross-sample contamination, repertoire overlap clustering matched CDR3 amino acid sequences but not nucleotide sequences. TCRdb itself trimmed the public reads at Q25 with fastp, ran MiXCR and retained productive beta chains. CDR3 protein sequences are deduplicated, and each keeps its most common genes and DNA. What appears here as the V and J calls and clone size reflects TCRdb's work, not the paper's. Present in this sample are fewer than 700,000 distinct CDR3 sequences, 44% of which were seen just once. The top ten hold 1.5% to 2% of the sample.

This entry is derived from a study of post-analysis software for immune sequencing data (dated by TCRdb to between 2015 and 2016). General notes on the study: The recorded disease courses included relapsing-remitting, secondary progressive and progressive-relapsing multiple sclerosis, and some patients had no subtype annotation. The patient repertoires were set against roughly eleven previously published healthy control repertoires from donors whose ages ranged from roughly 6 to 25 years. A subset of samples was prepared in parallel using single-end sample barcoding, then pooled and co-amplified after Illumina adapter ligation.

To demonstrate the VDJtools post-analysis software, the study profiled TCR beta repertoires from the peripheral blood of about a dozen young patients with multiple sclerosis. Multiple sclerosis patients were children and adolescents aged roughly 6 to 17 years. The paper as a whole reports these results and caveats: The multiple sclerosis patient group was slightly younger than the control group. Four to six TRBV segments, including TRBV5-6, TRBV5-1 and TRBV20-1, were significantly more frequent in patients than controls. Direct clustering with F measure revealed strong co-clustering of samples prepared in the same batch, which led to a batch-effect correction. Compared with controls, multiple sclerosis patients had significantly lower normalized Chao1 diversity, a finding suggesting substantial peripheral T-cell clonal expansion.

The TCR was taken from a girl aged 5-17 years with multiple sclerosis. Recombination connected TRBV7-9 to TRBJ2-6; the D segment cannot be called with confidence. Sequences were obtained from blood. The CDR3 is CASSLSAEEANVLTF. The nucleotides are TGTGCCAGCAGCTTATCCGCAGAAGAGGCCAACGTCCTGACTTTC.